Below are 3 T cell receptor beta chains sequenced from a single sample in a study of T cells in severe cutaneous drug reactions. Libraries were made by iRepertoire multiplex PCR with TCR subtype-specific primers for bulk and single-cell sequencing. From its re-call of the multiplex PCR reads, TCRdb lists each CDR3 protein once, without DNA. This table holds tens of thousands of distinct CDR3 sequences. The donors had carbamazepine-induced Stevens-Johnson syndrome or toxic epidermal necrolysis. The sequenced material came from PBMCs. The receptors originated from a human donor with toxic epidermal necrolysis, a severe cutaneous drug reaction.

J is TRBJ2-1 and V is TRBV6-1; TCRdb selects TRBD1, and the lack of DNA leaves this call unchecked. CDR3 size: 15 residues. The germline V gene encodes CDR1 MNHNS and CDR2 SASEGT. The CDR3 here is CASSDRDRGLSEQFF.

By frequency, this clonotype is medium-sized (0.01 to 0.1%). The V gene is TRBV7-6, the J gene TRBJ2-3; TCRdb proposes TRBD1, but this gene call is untestable without DNA. The germline gives CDR1 SGHVS, CDR2 FNYEAQ. This CDR3 is built from 15 residues. The CDR3 spells CASSPSDILTDTQYF.

The chain recombines TRBV4-1 with TRBJ2-6; TCRdb selects TRBD1, and the lack of DNA leaves this call unchecked. Germline V gene data show CDR1 as MGHRA and CDR2 as YSYEKL. The CDR3 totals 17 residues. The CDR3: CASSQEPGGSGANVLTF.